The 31 T cell receptor beta chains below were found in one sample sequenced in a study of T cell repertoires in cytomegalovirus infection. Each CDR3 protein is one row after TCRdb ran MiXCR on the reads. Of just under 550,000 distinct CDR3 sequences detected, 26% appear once; the ten largest clones hold around 14%. Source material: PBMCs. Source of these receptors: a human donor in good health (CMV status not recorded). Some clones in this sample may be carry-over from other donors' samples.

This clonotype was seen a handful of times. This chain joins TRBV11-2 and TRBJ2-5; no firm D call. The CDR3 contains 14 residues. The V gene's germline CDR1 is SGHAT and CDR2 FQNNGV. V lost 4 bases and J 2 bases, leaving 11 bases between the germline ends. This chain's CDR3 is CASSSESGQETQYF. CDR3 DNA sequence: TGTGCCAGCAGCTCCGAGTCAGGACAAGAGACCCAGTACTTC.

This clonotype was picked up many times. The V gene is TRBV7-2, the J gene TRBJ1-4, with D hard to call. Germline values: CDR1 SGHTA, CDR2 FQGNSA. This CDR3 contains 15 residues. V was clipped by 1 base and J by 0 bases, with 6 bases between them. The CDR3 bases are TGTGCCAGCAGCTTAGAGCCTACAACTAATGAAAAACTGTTTTTT. This codes for CASSLEPTTNEKLFF.

This CDR3 reads CASRAGQGRNTIYF. In DNA form, the CDR3 reads TGTGCCAGCAGGGCGGGACAGGGGAGAAACACCATATATTTT. The chain joins TRBV28 to TRBJ1-3, with 10 bases fitting TRBD1. CDR3 length: 14 amino acids. Trimming removed 6 bases from V and 5 bases from J; junction bases left unmatched: 4. Germline-derived CDR1 and CDR2 are MDHEN and SYDVKM. The full variable domain, with the rest looked up from reference TRBV28 and TRBJ1-3, is DVKVTQSSRYLVKRTGEKVFLECVQDMDHENMFWYRQDPGLGLRLIYFSYDVKMKEKGDIPEGYSVSREKKERFSLILESASTNQTSMYLCASRAGQGRNTIYFGEGSWLTVV.

This clonotype occurred a few times. This chain links TRBV4-3 with TRBJ2-3, with 7 bases matching TRBD1. Trimming at V came to 2 bases and at J to 3 bases, leaving 11 bases not matched to a gene. Looked up from germline, CDR1 is LGHNA and CDR2 is YSLEER. This CDR3 has 17 amino acids. The DNA for the CDR3 is TGCGCCAGCAGCCAAAGATCGACAGGGCGCAGAACAGATACGCAGTATTTT. As protein: CASSQRSTGRRTDTQYF.

This clonotype was counted between two and nine times. One end of the junction fails to match germline, which may point to a read error. CDR3 sequence: CASSLAGGFSYNEQFF. DNA for the CDR3: TGTGCCAGCAGCCTAGCGGGAGGGTTCTCCTACAATGAGCAGTTCTTC. J is TRBJ2-1 and V is TRBV7-2, with 12 bases fitting TRBD2. Germline CDR1 and CDR2: SGHTA and FQGNSA. The CDR3 loop spans 16 amino acids.

The chain has TRBV2 and TRBJ2-2; TRBD2 matches at 8 bases. The CDR3 sequence is 15 residues long. V dropped 7 bases and J dropped 0; count of bases not matched to a gene: 4. The germline gives CDR1 SNHLY, CDR2 FYNNEI. CDR3 region: CASTVAGPNTGELFF. The CDR3 DNA is TGTGCCAGCACTGTAGCGGGACCGAACACCGGGGAGCTGTTTTTT.

The table lists this clonotype with many counts. The chain employs TRBV27 and TRBJ2-2; TRBD1 aligns across 9 bases. Germline-derived CDR1 and CDR2 are MNHEY and SMNVEV (reference sequence). This CDR3 has 16 amino acids. The trim removed 1 base at V and 4 bases at J, leaving 4 bases unmatched. The CDR3 DNA follows: TGTGCCAGCAGTTTATTGGGACAGGGCGGCACCGGGGAGCTGTTTTTT. Translated, it gives CASSLLGQGGTGELFF.

CDR3 in amino acids: CASSTSGGLGNTIYF. CDR3 sequence (DNA): TGTGCCAGTAGTACTTCGGGGGGTCTAGGAAACACCATATATTTT. This rearrangement joins TRBV19 to TRBJ1-3, with D possibly TRBD1 on 5 matching bases. CDR1 and CDR2 from the germline V gene are LNHDA and SQIVND (reference sequence). Trimming shortened V by 4 bases and J by 4 bases, and 14 bases separated the two germline ends. The CDR3 has 15 residues.

This clonotype was picked up a small number of times. V and J are TRBV20-1 and TRBJ2-5; 8 nucleotides agree with TRBD1. V lost 5 bases to trimming and J lost 3 bases; unmatched junction nucleotides: 2. This CDR3 has 12 residues. CDR1 is DFQATT and CDR2 is SNEGSKA in the germline V gene (reference sequence). Written as DNA, the CDR3 is TGCAGTGCTTTGGACAGGGAAGAGACCCAGTACTTC. This sequence encodes CSALDREETQYF.

V usage is TRBV7-2 and J usage is TRBJ2-1; D remains ambiguous. There are 13 residues in the CDR3. Germline V gives CDR1 SGHTA, CDR2 FQGNSA. Deletions cut 1 base from V and 12 bases from J, with 13 bases between. CDR3 nucleotides: TGTGCCAGCAGCTTAGGAATGCCCGGACGGCAGTTCTTC. This codes for CASSLGMPGRQFF.

A note on this clonotype: At one end the junction does not follow the germline gene, possibly because of a read error. The chain combines TRBV7-2 with TRBJ1-1; 8 bases match TRBD1. CDR1 and CDR2 from the germline V gene are SGHTA and FQGNSA. This CDR3 is built from 14 residues. The CDR3, as DNA: TGTGCCAGCAGCTTAAAGGACAGGGTGGCTGAAGCTTACTTT. As protein: CASSLKDRVAEAYF.

This clonotype appeared a few times. The J gene is TRBJ2-1, the V gene TRBV23-1; TRBD2 might be the D (6 bases). TRBV23-1 is noted as an ORF with a role that remains uncertain. Trimming stripped 2 bases from V and 4 bases from J, with 24 bases between. The CDR3 length is 19 residues. The CDR3 DNA reads as TGCGCCAGCAGTCAAACCGGTGTGGCGGGACCAACTCCATACAATGAGCAGTTCTTC. This gives the protein CASSQTGVAGPTPYNEQFF.

The chain uses TRBV7-9 and TRBJ2-5; D perhaps matches TRBD1 (6 bases). The germline gives CDR1 SEHNR, CDR2 FQNEAQ (reference sequence). This CDR3 is built from 12 residues. Trimming cost V 6 bases and J 5 bases, with 10 bases left between them. CDR3 sequence: CASRSTGETQYF. The CDR3 coding sequence is TGTGCCAGCAGGTCCACAGGGGAGACCCAGTACTTC.

This clonotype was detected only a few times. J is TRBJ2-5 and V is TRBV19, with D possibly being TRBD2 (6 bases). Per germline, CDR1 LNHDA and CDR2 SQIVND (reference sequence). V was trimmed by 3 bases and J by 2 bases, leaving 16 bases between them. The CDR3 runs 16 residues. The CDR3 loop is CASSIGRGNIQETQYF. Here the CDR3 DNA reads TGTGCCAGTAGTATTGGACGCGGGAACATTCAAGAGACCCAGTACTTC.

The chain combines TRBV12-3 or TRBV12-4 with TRBJ2-3, with TRBD2 as a possible D gene (7 bases). The ends were cut back, 5 bases at V and 6 bases at J, with 21 bases in the middle. The CDR3 contains 16 residues. The CDR3 here is CASSPRGAAVLDTQYF. The CDR3 DNA reads as TGTGCCAGCAGTCCTCGGGGGGCAGCCGTGCTGGATACGCAGTATTTT.

The table lists this clonotype with a few counts. The rearrangement links TRBV27 to TRBJ2-1; maybe TRBD1 (6 bases). The CDR3 length is 17 residues. Per the germline V gene, CDR1 is MNHEY and CDR2 is SMNVEV (reference sequence). Trimming left V 1 base short and J 3 bases short, with 16 bases between. The CDR3 here is CASSLYSGEPFYNEQFF. The CDR3 DNA sequence: TGTGCCAGCAGTTTATATTCAGGGGAGCCCTTCTACAATGAGCAGTTCTTC.

This clonotype occurred a few times. The V gene is TRBV7-2, the J gene TRBJ1-6, with 10 bases identical to TRBD1. This CDR3 spans 16 amino acids. Germline assignment: CDR1 SGHTA and CDR2 FQGNSA. With V trimmed by 4 bases and J by 9 bases, 9 bases remained unmatched. The CDR3 loop reads CASSSKTGGEGSPLHF. DNA for the CDR3: TGTGCCAGCAGCTCAAAGACAGGGGGCGAGGGTTCACCCCTCCACTTT.

The V gene is TRBV20-1, the J gene TRBJ1-4, with D possibly being TRBD1 (5 bases). V was trimmed by 3 bases and J by 8 bases, leaving 13 bases between them. In germline, CDR1 is DFQATT, CDR2 SNEGSKA (reference sequence). CDR3 length equals 13 residues. CDR3: CSARGGDGEKLFF. The DNA of the CDR3 is TGCAGTGCTAGGGGAGGGGATGGGGAAAAACTGTTTTTT.

V usage is TRBV29-1 and J usage is TRBJ1-1; D unresolved. Germline CDR1 and CDR2: SQVTM and ANQGSEA. This CDR3 has 14 residues. V shed 6 bases and J shed 0 bases, with 14 bases lying between them. As DNA, the CDR3 is TGCAGCGTGTGGCGGGCTAACATGAACACTGAAGCTTTCTTT. It encodes CSVWRANMNTEAFF.

This chain links TRBV12-3 or TRBV12-4 with TRBJ1-2, with TRBD1 as a possible D gene (6 bases). V gave up 7 bases and J gave up 8 bases, with 20 bases separating them. This CDR3 comprises 14 residues. CDR3: CASTPGGPMGGYTF. The CDR3 coding sequence is TGTGCCAGCACCCCTGGGGGCCCCATGGGCGGCTACACCTTC.

This clonotype was counted at least ten times. This rearrangement joins TRBV6-1 to TRBJ2-1; D unresolved. The germline V gene has CDR1 MNHNS and CDR2 SASEGT. Trimming removed 6 bases at V and 7 bases at J, with 7 bases between. The CDR3 runs to 11 residues. CDR3 nucleotides: TGTGCCAGCAGAATAAGGAATGAGCAGTTCTTC. Amino acids: CASRIRNEQFF.

A note on this clonotype: A read error may produce the germline difference seen at one junction end. This chain uses TRBV5-4 with TRBJ2-3; either TRBD1 or TRBD2 may supply D (5 bases each). Germline V lookup: CDR1 SGHNT, CDR2 YYREEE (reference sequence). The CDR3 length is 11 residues. The CDR3 region has the DNA TGTGCCAGCAGCTTGGCCTGGGACCTGATGTTT. It yields the protein CASSLAWDLMF.

The rearrangement joins TRBV12-3 or TRBV12-4 to TRBJ2-2; unclear D gene. Trimming took off 4 bases at V and 3 bases at J, with 9 bases between the two ends. The CDR3 totals 14 residues. The CDR3 DNA follows: TGTGCCAGCAGTTATTTACTTTACACCGGGGAGCTGTTTTTT. It yields the protein CASSYLLYTGELFF.

This clonotype was recorded at least ten times. The rearrangement uses TRBV12-3 or TRBV12-4 and TRBJ1-1; D is possibly TRBD1 (5 bases). The CDR3 spans 14 residues. Deletions cut 5 bases from V and 8 bases from J, with 18 bases between. CDR3 DNA sequence: TGTGCCAGCAGTCTTATGGGGGGAAGGGCAGAAGCTTTCTTT. This gives the protein CASSLMGGRAEAFF.

The V gene is TRBV24-1, the J gene TRBJ2-5; TRBD2 agrees at 14 bases. The length of the CDR3 is 17 residues. Losses at the gene ends were 2 bases for V and 4 bases for J; bases not matched to a gene: 5. CDR1 is KGHDR, CDR2 SFDVKD, per germline. The CDR3 DNA reads TGTGCCACCAGTGATTCAGGACTAGCGGGAGGAGTAGAGACCCAGTACTTC. It yields the protein CATSDSGLAGGVETQYF.

In its sample, this clonotype was seen a few times. This chain connects TRBV7-9 to TRBJ2-7; TRBD1 matches at 8 bases. Losses at the gene ends were 4 bases for V and 0 bases for J; bases not matched to a gene: 8. CDR1 is SEHNR, CDR2 FQNEAQ, per germline (reference sequence). The CDR3 covers 16 residues. CDR3 nucleotide sequence: TGTGCCAGCAGCTCAGACCGACAGGGGAGCTCCTACGAGCAGTACGTC. This sequence encodes CASSSDRQGSSYEQYV.

There are a few counts of this clonotype. The chain links TRBV9 to TRBJ2-5; the match to TRBD2 covers 12 bases. There are 15 residues in the CDR3. CDR1 is SGDLS and CDR2 is YYNGEE in the germline V gene. V dropped 3 bases and J dropped 5; count of bases not matched to a gene: 5. CDR3 DNA: TGTGCCAGCAGCGCAAGCGGGACTAGCGGGGAGACCCAGTACTTC. It specifies CASSASGTSGETQYF.

CDR3 residues: CASSYSLTSGSFGEQFF. The CDR3 nucleotides read TGTGCCAGCAGTTACTCCTTGACTAGCGGGAGTTTCGGTGAGCAGTTCTTC. This chain links TRBV6-5 with TRBJ2-1, with 12 bases that match TRBD2. CDR1 MNHEY and CDR2 SVGAGI come from the germline V gene. V was pared by 0 bases and J by 9 bases, with 9 bases of the junction left unmatched. CDR3 length: 17 residues.

This clonotype has ten or more counts. This chain uses TRBV7-2 with TRBJ1-3; D is unclear. The CDR3 is 14 amino acids. In germline, CDR1 is SGHTA, CDR2 FQGNSA. Trimming took off 2 bases at V and 0 bases at J, with 5 bases between the two ends. The CDR3 nucleotides read TGTGCCAGCAGCTTATACCGCTCTGGAAACACCATATATTTT. This gives the protein CASSLYRSGNTIYF.

Notes on this clonotype: An end of the junction differs from the germline gene, which may be a read error. The chain couples TRBV28 to TRBJ2-2, with a tentative D call TRBD1 (5 bases). The CDR3 sequence is 16 residues long. The germline V gene encodes CDR1 MDHEN and CDR2 SYDVKM. This CDR3 is CGSSLGDLRGTGELFF. CDR3 coding DNA: TGTGGCAGCAGTTTAGGAGATTTAAGGGGCACCGGGGAGCTGTTTTTT. Drawing the rest from reference TRBV28 and TRBJ2-2, the complete variable domain is DVKVTQSSRYLVKRTGEKVFLECVQDMDHENMFWYRQDPGLGLRLIYFSYDVKMKEKGDIPEGYSVSREKKERFSLILESASTNQTSMYLCGSSLGDLRGTGELFFGEGSRLTVL.

CDR3 in amino acids: CASRGTRVGDTQYF. In DNA form, the CDR3 reads TGTGCCAGCCGCGGGACTAGAGTTGGGGATACGCAGTATTTT. The rearrangement joins TRBV27 to TRBJ2-3; 8 positions agree with TRBD2. CDR1 MNHEY and CDR2 SMNVEV come from the germline V gene (reference sequence). This CDR3 comprises 14 residues. With V trimmed by 8 bases and J by 6 bases, 10 bases remained unmatched.